This entry features one T cell receptor beta chain sequence. Its target is not known. This entry is derived from a study of cytomegalovirus exposure and HLA in healthy donors. Study overall: Later, an analysis reported that the 130 or so validation repertoires had used the same platform as the roughly 700 first-cohort repertoires.

CDR3 length equals 18 residues. Trimming cost V 0 bases and J 7 bases; bases outside gene matches: 16. Per germline, CDR1 KGHSH and CDR2 LQKENI. The donors were part of the validation cohort of some 120 subjects. That cohort was separate from the first cohort, which comprised several hundred subjects. Study outcomes and limitations: The study recorded more than 150 TCR beta chains that were cytomegalovirus-associated. Rare TCR sequences predominated, though certain public TCRs were found in many donors.

Clones were sequenced by immunoSEQ multiplex PCR, and TCRdb holds only the in-frame ones, with some missing. Among 150,000 to 200,000 clones, 80% to 90% were seen once, and the ten largest hold around 2%. The J gene is TRBJ2-5, the V gene TRBV18; 8 positions agree with TRBD2. Sequences were obtained from PBMCs. The source of this sequence is a woman between 18 and 29 years old in good health and CMV-seronegative. This CDR3 reads CASSPPSSGRDGRGTQYF. Written as DNA, the CDR3 is TGTGCCAGCTCACCACCAAGCAGCGGGAGAGATGGAAGGGGGACCCAGTACTTC. The full variable domain, in which reference TRBV18 and TRBJ2-5 provide the parts outside the CDR3, is NAGVMQNPRHLVRRRGQEARLRCSPMKGHSHVYWYRQLPEEGLKFMVYLQKENIIDESGMPKERFSAEFPKEGPSILRIQQVVRGDSAAYFCASSPPSSGRDGRGTQYFGPGTRLLVL.